What follows is one T cell receptor beta chain and its context. Its antigen is not known. The data belong to a study of shared clonotypes between healthy human individuals. This CDR3 contains 16 residues. Looked up from germline, CDR1 is SGHRS and CDR2 is YFSETQ. Trimming removed 3 bases from V and 2 bases from J, with 18 bases in between. Those who donated, Caucasian adults without exception, all lived in Nashville, Tennessee. Overall study results and limits: Despite large depth, rarefaction showed incomplete sorted-subset sequencing.

Sequencing used immunoSEQ multiplex PCR; TCRdb keeps in-frame clones, though not all of them. The sample has 2 million to 2.5 million clones, 85% to 95% seen once. The clonotype was recovered from a man between 18 and 29 years old in good health. Some clones in this sample may be carry-over from other donors' samples. The chain uses TRBV5-1 and TRBJ2-7, with D uncertain. Source material: naive CD4+ T cells from PBMCs. Stated subset: CD45RA+ positively selected. The CDR3 spells CASSSPRLTGTYEQYF. The DNA of the CDR3 is TGCGCCAGCAGCTCGCCCCGGCTCACCGGAACCTACGAGCAGTACTTC.